The source of this T cell receptor beta chain is a study of identical twins. The CDR3 runs 17 residues. Germline CDR1 and CDR2: LGHDT and YNNKEL (reference sequence). V lost 4 bases and J lost 3, with 18 bases in between. This clonotype was seen a handful of times. TCRdb used MiXCR to reprocess the 5' RACE reads, holding one entry per CDR3 protein. Of approximately 210,000 distinct CDR3 sequences in the sample, roughly 15% were seen once. This sample also belongs to another study, concerning T cells expressing NK-cell markers. That investigation notes: The dominant NKG2C+ clonotypes represented about 1.0-7.5% of CD8+ T cells in 6 or 7 donors. A handful of donors likewise had their CD3+CD56-NKG2C+ fraction led by these clonotypes.

This receptor was obtained from a woman aged 18-35 years in good health. This rearrangement joins TRBV3-1 to TRBJ2-2; perhaps TRBD1 as D (6 bases). Material: CD8+ T cells sorted from blood. CDR3 region: CASSRVQGNPDTGELFF. The CDR3 DNA is TGTGCCAGCAGCCGAGTTCAGGGGAACCCGGACACCGGGGAGCTGTTTTTT.